A single T cell receptor (beta chain) is shown here with its context. Its target is not known. The study enrolled patients aged 18 to 65 with newly diagnosed hyperthyroidism of under 2 months' duration. Exclusions: uncontrolled infection, other autoimmune disease, pregnancy, lactation. Germline V gene sequence: CDR1 SGDLS, CDR2 YYNGEE. The CDR3 is made up of 15 amino acids. The ends were cut back, 0 bases at V and 7 bases at J, with 13 bases in the middle. This specimen comes from a study of T cells in Graves' hyperthyroidism and ophthalmopathy. Regarding the study as a whole: The model anticipated ophthalmopathy a median approximately 6.5 months pre-onset. Ophthalmopathy was separated from stable hyperthyroidism by a 13 V-J model.

Amplification yielded TCR beta CDR3 regions, with RNA transcripts as the source. In the first-round RT-PCR of the TCR CDR3, the HTBI primer set was used. Each CDR3 protein is one row after TCRdb ran MiXCR on the multiplex PCR reads. The sample records some 500,000 distinct CDR3 sequences, around 14% being singletons. The sequencing sample was made of blood. This rearrangement joins TRBV9 to TRBJ1-4; D is perhaps TRBD1 (5 bases). This receptor was taken from a woman under 30 with Graves' hyperthyroidism. The CDR3 is CASSVDRGEGEKLFF. The CDR3 nucleotides read TGTGCCAGCAGCGTAGATCGGGGCGAAGGTGAAAAACTGTTTTTT.